These 17 T cell receptor beta chains were all obtained from the same sample, sequenced in a study of blood T cell repertoires in COVID-19. Profiling relied on immunoSEQ multiplex PCR, and the TCRdb table lists in-frame clones only, not all of them. The data contain 300,000 or so clones, around four fifths of them singletons. The sequencing sample was made of peripheral blood. These receptors originate from a woman between 45 and 60 years old with active or convalescent COVID-19.

The CDR3 sequence is CASSSGVGAQTNEKLFF. The CDR3 DNA reads TGTGCCAGCAGCTCAGGGGTGGGGGCTCAAACTAATGAAAAACTGTTTTTT. The chain recombines TRBV11-2 with TRBJ1-4, with D tentatively TRBD1 (6 bases). The CDR3 has 17 amino acids. V was shortened by 4 bases and J by 1 base, with 16 bases between the two germline ends. CDR1 and CDR2 from the germline V gene are SGHAT and FQNNGV.

The rearrangement links TRBV2 to TRBJ1-1, with 8 bases aligning to TRBD1. The CDR3 has 12 residues. The trim removed 9 bases at V and 8 bases at J, leaving 8 bases unmatched. Germline V gives CDR1 SNHLY, CDR2 FYNNEI. Here the CDR3 reads CASSRGPGEAFF. CDR3 bases: TGTGCCAGTAGCAGGGGGCCTGGGGAAGCTTTCTTT.

The chain has TRBV29-1 and TRBJ1-5; a possible D gene is TRBD1 (5 bases). The V end was cut by 1 base, the J end by 8 bases, with 12 bases between. CDR1 is SQVTM, CDR2 ANQGSEA, per germline. The CDR3 is 13 residues long. The CDR3 DNA sequence: TGCAGCGTTGAAGTCATAGGAGGGGAGCCCCAGCATTTT. It codes for CSVEVIGGEPQHF. Variable domain in full (rest from reference TRBV29-1 and TRBJ1-5): SAVISQKPSRDICQRGTSLTIQCQVDSQVTMMFWYRQQPGQSLTLIATANQGSEATYESGFVIDKFPISRPNLTFSTLTVSNMSPEDSSIYLCSVEVIGGEPQHFGDGTRLSIL.

This clone was detected once. This sample includes further DNA sequences coding for the same CDR3. The V gene is TRBV6-5, the J gene TRBJ2-3; the D is unclear. Per the germline V gene, CDR1 is MNHEY and CDR2 is SVGAGI. The CDR3 has 13 residues. V was cut by 4 bases and J by 4 bases, with 9 bases left in between. Here the CDR3 reads CASSSRGADTQYF. DNA for the CDR3: TGTGCCAGCAGTTCACGCGGTGCAGATACGCAGTATTTT.

CDR3: CASRPLRQGYQPQHF. The CDR3 coding sequence is TGTGCCAGCAGACCGTTGAGACAGGGGTACCAGCCCCAGCATTTT. This chain links TRBV6-5 with TRBJ1-5, with 8 bases fitting TRBD1. Germline assignment: CDR1 MNHEY and CDR2 SVGAGI. The CDR3 loop spans 15 amino acids. Germline trimming cut 6 bases from V and 7 bases from J; bases unmatched to any gene: 11.

The chain has TRBV5-1 and TRBJ2-1; D gene unclear. CDR3 length: 16 residues. Germline CDR1 reads SGHRS; CDR2 reads YFSETQ. The V end was cut by 0 bases, the J end by 2 bases, with 12 bases between. The CDR3: CASSLGALKPYNEQFF. The CDR3 DNA reads as TGCGCCAGCAGCTTGGGGGCGCTTAAGCCCTACAATGAGCAGTTCTTC.

The chain employs TRBV5-1 and TRBJ1-4, with D possibly TRBD1 on 5 matching bases. The germline gives CDR1 SGHRS, CDR2 YFSETQ. V was shortened by 4 bases and J by 8 bases, with 15 bases between the two germline ends. The CDR3 contains 14 residues. The CDR3 DNA sequence: TGCGCCAGCAGCATGGGACCCTCGGAGGAAAAACTGTTTTTT. It encodes CASSMGPSEEKLFF.

V is TRBV2 and J is TRBJ1-2, with D tentatively TRBD1 (6 bases). The CDR3 spans 14 residues. The V gene lost 6 bases and the J gene lost 7 bases, with 18 bases spanning the gap. Per the germline V gene, CDR1 is SNHLY and CDR2 is FYNNEI. The CDR3 sequence: CASSPDRYRGGYTF. The CDR3 DNA sequence: TGTGCCAGCAGCCCCGACAGGTATCGGGGTGGCTACACCTTC.

The J gene is TRBJ2-5, the V gene TRBV12-3 or TRBV12-4; D is unresolved. The DNA end is a closer match to TRBJ2-7, so the J assignment may be wrong. The CDR3 totals 13 residues. The CDR3 DNA reads as TGTGCCAGCAGTAGTGTTTGGGGCTACGAGCAGTACTTC. Translated, it gives CASSSVWGYEQYF.

This clone was found a few times. This chain uses TRBV5-4 with TRBJ2-5; no firm D call. The germline CDR1 and CDR2 sequences are SGHNT and YYREEE (reference sequence). The CDR3 covers 13 residues. Trimming took 2 bases from V and 2 from J, leaving 7 bases between them. CDR3 in DNA: TGTGCCAGCAGCTTAGGAGAGCAAGAGACCCAGTACTTC. Residues: CASSLGEQETQYF.

The chain combines TRBV5-1 with TRBJ1-5; D is possibly TRBD1 (6 bases). The CDR3 is 15 residues long. The V and J ends lost 4 bases and 3 bases respectively, with 14 bases between them. Looked up from germline, CDR1 is SGHRS and CDR2 is YFSETQ. CDR3 in amino acids: CASSPAGTNNQPQHF. The CDR3 region has the DNA TGCGCCAGCAGCCCAGCCGGGACAAACAATCAGCCCCAGCATTTT.

The CDR3 region has the DNA TGTGCCAGTAGTATAGTAGGACAGGCGAACACTGAAGCTTTCTTT. Protein sequence: CASSIVGQANTEAFF. The chain recombines TRBV19 with TRBJ1-1; TRBD1 matches 7 bases. This CDR3 spans 15 amino acids. Germline CDR1 is LNHDA and CDR2 is SQIVND (reference sequence). The junction had 3 bases not matched to a gene; V was cut back by 1 base and J by 1 base.

The rearrangement links TRBV9 to TRBJ2-4; D is undetermined. CDR1 is SGDLS and CDR2 is YYNGEE in the germline V gene. This CDR3 is built from 19 residues. Trimming left V 0 bases short and J 0 bases short, with 19 bases between. CDR3 sequence (DNA): TGTGCCAGCAGCGTAGATTACGCAACAGACCGGCTAGCCAAAAACATTCAGTACTTC. This translates into CASSVDYATDRLAKNIQYF. The variable domain in full, completed from reference TRBV9 and TRBJ2-4, reads DSGVTQTPKHLITATGQRVTLRCSPRSGDLSVYWYQQSLDQGLQFLIQYYNGEERAKGNILERFSAQQFPDLHSELNLSSLELGDSALYFCASSVDYATDRLAKNIQYFGAGTRLSVL.

The chain recombines TRBV6-2 or TRBV6-3 with TRBJ2-4; D is ambiguous. With 4 bases removed from V and 1 base from J, the gap between germline ends came to 5 bases. Germline V gives CDR1 MNHEY, CDR2 SVGEGT. The CDR3 runs 13 residues. CDR3 residues: CASSSRAKNIQYF. CDR3 nucleotides: TGTGCCAGCAGTTCTAGGGCCAAAAACATTCAGTACTTC.

This chain joins TRBV5-6 and TRBJ2-7; D not certain. The CDR3 loop spans 14 amino acids. Germline loops: CDR1 SGHDT, CDR2 YYEEEE. V lost 2 bases and J lost 0, with 9 bases in between. CDR3 residues: CASSLYGHSYEQYF. The CDR3 coding sequence is TGTGCCAGCAGCTTATATGGGCACTCCTACGAGCAGTACTTC.

The chain is built from TRBV2 and TRBJ2-1; D is possibly TRBD2 (6 bases). The germline V gene has CDR1 SNHLY and CDR2 FYNNEI. The CDR3 runs 14 residues. Trimming took 6 bases from V and 9 from J, leaving 18 bases between them. This CDR3 is CASRPWRDGVEQFF. CDR3 nucleotide sequence: TGTGCCAGCAGGCCTTGGCGGGACGGGGTTGAGCAGTTCTTC.

The rearrangement links TRBV11-2 to TRBJ1-1, with 8 nucleotides matching TRBD1. Looked up from germline, CDR1 is SGHAT and CDR2 is FQNNGV. The junction had 12 bases not matched to a gene; V was cut back by 5 bases and J by 4 bases. This CDR3 spans 16 amino acids. The CDR3 region has the DNA TGTGCCAGCAGCCTGCCAGGGGGCGCTCGGGGCACTGAAGCTTTCTTT. Translated, it gives CASSLPGGARGTEAFF.